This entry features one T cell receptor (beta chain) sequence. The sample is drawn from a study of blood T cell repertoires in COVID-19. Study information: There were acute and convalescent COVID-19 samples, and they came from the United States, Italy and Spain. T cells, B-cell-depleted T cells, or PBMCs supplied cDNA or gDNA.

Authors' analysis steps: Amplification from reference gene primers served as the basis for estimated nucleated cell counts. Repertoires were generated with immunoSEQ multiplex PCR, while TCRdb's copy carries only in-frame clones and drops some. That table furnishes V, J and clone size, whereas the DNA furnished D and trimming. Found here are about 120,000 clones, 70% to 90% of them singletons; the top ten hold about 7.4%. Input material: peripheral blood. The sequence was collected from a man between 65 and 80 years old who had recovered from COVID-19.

DNA for the CDR3: TGCGCCAGCAGCTTGGAAGGACAGGGGTATTACGAGCAGTACTTC. This sequence encodes CASSLEGQGYYEQYF. The chain couples TRBV5-1 to TRBJ2-7, with 9 positions matching TRBD1. The CDR3 runs 15 residues. Germline V CDR1 and CDR2: SGHRS, YFSETQ. Germline trimming cut 0 bases from V and 4 bases from J; bases unmatched to any gene: 5.